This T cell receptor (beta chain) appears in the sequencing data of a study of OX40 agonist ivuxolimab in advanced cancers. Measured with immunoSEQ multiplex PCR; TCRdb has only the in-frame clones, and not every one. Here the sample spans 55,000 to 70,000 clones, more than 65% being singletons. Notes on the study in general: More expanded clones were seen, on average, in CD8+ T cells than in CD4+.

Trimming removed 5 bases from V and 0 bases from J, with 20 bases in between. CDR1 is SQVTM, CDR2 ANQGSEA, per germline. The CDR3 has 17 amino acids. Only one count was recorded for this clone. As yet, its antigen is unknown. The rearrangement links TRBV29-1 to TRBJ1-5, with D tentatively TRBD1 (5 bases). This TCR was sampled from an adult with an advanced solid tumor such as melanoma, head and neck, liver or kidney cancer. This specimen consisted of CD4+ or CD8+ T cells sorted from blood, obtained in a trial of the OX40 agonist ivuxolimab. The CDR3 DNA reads TGCAGCGTTTCCCTCGACAGCCGCGGATATAGCAATCAGCCCCAGCATTTT. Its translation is CSVSLDSRGYSNQPQHF. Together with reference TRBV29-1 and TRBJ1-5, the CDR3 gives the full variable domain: SAVISQKPSRDICQRGTSLTIQCQVDSQVTMMFWYRQQPGQSLTLIATANQGSEATYESGFVIDKFPISRPNLTFSTLTVSNMSPEDSSIYLCSVSLDSRGYSNQPQHFGDGTRLSIL.